This TCR beta chain was recorded in a study of cytomegalovirus exposure and HLA in healthy donors. Study-wide points: High specificity and sensitivity for cytomegalovirus status were reported for the classifier.

Comments on this clone: Its antigen remains unknown.

The PCR ran on 60 Vbeta and 13 Jbeta primers. This table comes from immunoSEQ multiplex PCR, and its TCRdb copy is limited to in-frame clones, with some not included. This sample has 150,000 to 200,000 clones, with around 80% found just once. Input material: PBMCs. This clonotype was obtained from a woman aged 40 to 50 in good health and CMV-seronegative.

The CDR3, as DNA: TGCGCCAGCAGCCAAGATGTAGGGGGCTCCTATAATTCACCCCTCCACTTT. This translates into CASSQDVGGSYNSPLHF. The V gene is TRBV4-1, the J gene TRBJ1-6; maybe TRBD1 (6 bases). The germline V gene has CDR1 MGHRA and CDR2 YSYEKL. The V and J ends lost 0 bases and 0 bases respectively, with 9 bases between them. This CDR3 spans 17 amino acids.